This T cell receptor beta chain was identified in a study of blood T cell repertoires in COVID-19. Study as a whole: Material from acute and convalescent COVID-19 was sourced from the United States, Italy and Spain. Sources were T cells, B-cell-depleted T cells, or PBMCs; the material itself was cDNA or gDNA.

Authors' data handling: Counts of nucleated cells, estimated from reference gene primer amplification, were obtained. The method was immunoSEQ multiplex PCR; TCRdb's version includes in-frame clones alone and lacks a portion of them. That table supplies the V and J calls and clone size; D and trimming were determined from the DNA. The sample lists about 70,000 clones, 80% to 90% occurring once. This clone was seen once. CDR3 size: 15 residues. CDR1 and CDR2 (germline): MDHEN, SYDVKM. The ends were cut back, 5 bases at V and 1 base at J, with 12 bases in the middle. Sample: peripheral blood. This receptor was identified in an elderly man with acute or convalescent COVID-19. The V call is TRBV28, the J call TRBJ2-1, with D possibly matching TRBD2 (5 bases). CDR3 sequence: CASSAGGDSYNEQFF. The CDR3 nucleotides read TGTGCCAGCAGTGCGGGTGGGGATTCCTACAATGAGCAGTTCTTC.